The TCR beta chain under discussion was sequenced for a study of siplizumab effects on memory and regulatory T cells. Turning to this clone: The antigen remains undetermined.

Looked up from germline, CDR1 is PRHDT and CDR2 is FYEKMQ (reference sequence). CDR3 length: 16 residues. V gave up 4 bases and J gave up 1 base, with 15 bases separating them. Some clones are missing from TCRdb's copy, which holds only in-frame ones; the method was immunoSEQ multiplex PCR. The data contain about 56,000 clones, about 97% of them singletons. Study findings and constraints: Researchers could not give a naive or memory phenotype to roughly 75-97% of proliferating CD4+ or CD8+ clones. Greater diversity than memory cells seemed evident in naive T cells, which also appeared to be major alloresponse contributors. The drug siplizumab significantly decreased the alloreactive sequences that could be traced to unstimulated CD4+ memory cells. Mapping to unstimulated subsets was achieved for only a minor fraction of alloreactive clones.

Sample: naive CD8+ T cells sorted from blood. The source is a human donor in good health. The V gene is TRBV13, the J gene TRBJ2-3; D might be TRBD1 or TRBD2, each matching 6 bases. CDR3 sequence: CASSWAGGRGTDTQYF. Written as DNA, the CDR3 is TGTGCCAGCAGCTGGGCCGGGGGCAGGGGCACAGATACGCAGTATTTT.